This T cell receptor beta chain is drawn from a study of cytomegalovirus exposure and HLA in healthy donors. The CDR3 loop spans 20 amino acids. The J segment lost 6 bases and the V segment lost 9 bases, leaving 26 bases of the junction unmatched. The V gene's germline CDR1 is MDHEN and CDR2 SYDVKM. PCR employed 60 Vbeta and 13 Jbeta primers. In the study's own analysis: Later work found around 80 million unique TCR beta chains, with 9.5 million to 11 million shared. TCRdb's table, derived via immunoSEQ multiplex PCR, lists solely in-frame clones and lacks some. D and trimming come from the DNA, and the V and J calls and clone size come from that table. The sample table sets out around 210,000 clones. All donors participated as healthy donors of bone marrow.

V is TRBV28 and J is TRBJ2-2; 9 nucleotides agree with TRBD1. The TCR originated in a woman under 40 in good health and CMV-seropositive. Specimen: PBMCs. The CDR3 sequence: CARFLRNGTGSPPPPGELFF. In DNA, the CDR3 is TGTGCCAGATTCCTGCGAAACGGGACAGGGAGTCCCCCACCCCCCGGGGAGCTGTTTTTT.